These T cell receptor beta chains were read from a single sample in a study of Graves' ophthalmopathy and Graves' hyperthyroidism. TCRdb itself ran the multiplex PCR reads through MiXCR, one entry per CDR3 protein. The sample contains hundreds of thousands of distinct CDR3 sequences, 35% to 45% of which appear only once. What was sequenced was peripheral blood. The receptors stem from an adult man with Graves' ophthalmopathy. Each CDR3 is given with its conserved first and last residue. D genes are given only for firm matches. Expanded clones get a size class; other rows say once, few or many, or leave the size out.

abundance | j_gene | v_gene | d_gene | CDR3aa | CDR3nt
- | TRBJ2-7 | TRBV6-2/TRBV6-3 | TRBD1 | CASSGAGGTYERYF | TGTGCCAGCAGTGGGGCAGGGGGCACTTACGAGCGGTACTTC
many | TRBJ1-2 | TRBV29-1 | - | CSVGGQSYGYTF | TGCAGCGTTGGGGGCCAGTCCTATGGCTACACCTTC
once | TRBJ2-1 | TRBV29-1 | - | CSVPVERALREQFF | TGCAGCGTTCCTGTGGAGCGGGCCCTGCGAGAGCAGTTCTTC
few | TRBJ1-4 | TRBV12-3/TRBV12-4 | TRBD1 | CASSPTGGWGEKLFF | TGTGCCAGCAGTCCTACAGGGGGCTGGGGTGAAAAACTGTTTTTT
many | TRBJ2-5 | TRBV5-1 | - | CASSLTGTQVGETQYF | TGCGCCAGCAGCTTGACTGGGACCCAGGTAGGAGAGACCCAGTACTTC
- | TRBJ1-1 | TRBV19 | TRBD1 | CASSSYRGQTEAFF | TGTGCCAGTAGTTCCTACAGGGGGCAAACTGAAGCTTTCTTT
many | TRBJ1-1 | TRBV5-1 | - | CASSLDGLNTEAFF | TGTGCCAGCAGCTTAGACGGCCTGAACACTGAAGCTTTCTTT
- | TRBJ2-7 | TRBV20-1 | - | CSARVSKWGESYEQYF | TGCAGTGCTAGAGTTTCGAAGTGGGGGGAATCGTACGAGCAGTACTTC
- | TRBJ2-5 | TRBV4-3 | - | CASSQAFMEYQETQYF | TGCGCCAGCAGCCAAGCCTTCATGGAGTACCAAGAGACCCAGTACTTC
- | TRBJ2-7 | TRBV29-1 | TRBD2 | CSVQASGTAYEQYF | TGCAGCGTTCAGGCTAGCGGGACAGCCTACGAGCAGTACTTC
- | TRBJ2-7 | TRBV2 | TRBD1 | CASSSYRGYEQYF | TGTGCCAGCAGTTCCTACAGGGGTTACGAGCAGTACTTC
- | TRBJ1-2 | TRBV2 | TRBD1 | CASRDTPGQGQDTF | TGTGCCAGCAGAGATACCCCCGGACAGGGGCAGGACACCTTC
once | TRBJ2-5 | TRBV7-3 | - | CAPLPEETQYF | TGTGCTCCCCTCCCGGAAGAGACCCAGTACTTC
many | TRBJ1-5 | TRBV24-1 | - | CATSDRDSYQPQHF | TGTGCCACCAGTGACCGCGACAGCTATCAGCCCCAGCATTTT
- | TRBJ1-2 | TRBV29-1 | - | CSPYRPGLYGYTF | TGCAGCCCTTACCGCCCGGGGCTCTATGGCTACACCTTC
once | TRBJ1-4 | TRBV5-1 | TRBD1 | CASSWGTTGSGEKLFF | TGCGCCAGCAGCTGGGGTACGACAGGGTCAGGTGAAAAACTGTTTTTT
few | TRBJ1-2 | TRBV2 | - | CASILRERGYTF | TGTGCCAGCATACTCAGGGAGCGTGGCTACACCTTC
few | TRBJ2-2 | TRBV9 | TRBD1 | CASSGPGQGAGELFF | TGTGCCAGCAGCGGCCCGGGACAGGGCGCTGGGGAGCTGTTTTTT
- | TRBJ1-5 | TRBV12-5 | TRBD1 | CASDKDRGTYSNQPQHF | TGTGCTAGTGACAAGGACAGGGGCACATATAGCAATCAGCCCCAGCATTTT
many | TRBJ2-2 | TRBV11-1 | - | CASSLGHGENTGELFF | TGTGCCAGCAGCTTAGGGCACGGGGAGAACACCGGGGAGCTGTTTTTT
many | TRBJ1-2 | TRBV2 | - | CASRSVVGYGYTF | TGTGCCAGCAGATCCGTGGTGGGCTATGGCTACACCTTC
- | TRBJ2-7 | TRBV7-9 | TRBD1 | CASSSWTGTYEQYF | TGTGCCAGCAGTTCGTGGACAGGGACCTACGAGCAGTACTTC
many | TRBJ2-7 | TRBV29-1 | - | CSVEQGNEQYF | TGCAGCGTTGAGCAGGGAAACGAGCAGTACTTC
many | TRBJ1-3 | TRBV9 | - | CASSPSGLTSGNTIYF | TGTGCCAGCAGCCCCTCCGGACTGACCTCTGGAAACACCATATATTTT
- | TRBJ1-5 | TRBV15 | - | CATSRGVGGETQHF | TGTGCCACCAGCAGGGGCGTCGGGGGAGAGACCCAGCATTTT
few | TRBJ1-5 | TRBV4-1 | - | CANSGHDSGNQPQHF | TGCGCCAACAGCGGGCACGACAGTGGCAATCAGCCCCAGCATTTT
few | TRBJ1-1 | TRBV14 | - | CASSRMGTLMNTEAFF | TGTGCCAGCAGCCGAATGGGGACGCTCATGAACACTGAAGCTTTCTTT
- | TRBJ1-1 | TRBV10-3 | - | CASLPGQEPTEAFF | TGTGCCAGCTTACCTGGTCAGGAGCCCACTGAAGCTTTCTTT
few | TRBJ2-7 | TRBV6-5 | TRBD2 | CASSYSWGGGYEQYF | TGTGCCAGCAGTTACAGTTGGGGGGGGGGCTACGAGCAGTACTTC
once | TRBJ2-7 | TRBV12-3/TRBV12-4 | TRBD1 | CASSYGQGPTYEQCF | TGTGCCAGCAGCTATGGACAGGGGCCGACCTACGAGCAGTGCTTC
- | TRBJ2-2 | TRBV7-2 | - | CASSLEGGRFPGELFF | TGTGCCAGCAGCTTAGAGGGTGGGAGATTTCCCGGGGAGCTGTTTTTT
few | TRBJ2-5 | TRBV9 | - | CASSGRAGLGTEQKTQYF | TGTGCCAGCAGCGGGAGGGCAGGCCTCGGGACAGAACAAAAGACCCAGTACTTC
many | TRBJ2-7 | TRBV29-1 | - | CSATDGGSYEQYF | TGCAGCGCAACGGACGGGGGATCCTACGAGCAGTACTTC
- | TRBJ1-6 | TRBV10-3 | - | CAISVTENSPLHF | TGTGCCATCAGTGTGACAGAAAATTCACCCCTCCACTTT
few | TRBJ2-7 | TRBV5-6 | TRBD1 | CASSLGRDSRAYEQYF | TGTGCCAGCAGCTTGGGCCGGGACAGCAGAGCCTACGAGCAGTACTTC
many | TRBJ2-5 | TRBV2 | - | CASGPSQETQYF | TGTGCCAGCGGACCCTCCCAAGAGACCCAGTACTTC
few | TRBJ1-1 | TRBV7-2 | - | CASSLFRDTEAFF | TGTGCCAGCAGCTTATTCCGGGACACTGAAGCTTTCTTT
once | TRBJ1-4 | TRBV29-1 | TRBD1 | CSVEVGQGAGEKLFF | TGCAGCGTTGAAGTTGGACAGGGGGCCGGTGAAAAACTGTTTTTT
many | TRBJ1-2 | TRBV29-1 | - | CSAQDLYGYTF | TGCAGCGCACAGGACCTCTATGGCTACACCTTC
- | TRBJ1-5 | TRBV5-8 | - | CASSTGHNSNQPQHF | TGTGCCAGCAGCACGGGACACAATAGCAATCAGCCCCAGCATTTT
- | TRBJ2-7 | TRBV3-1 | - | CASSQLGDKEQYF | TGTGCCAGCAGCCAATTAGGCGATAAGGAGCAGTACTTC
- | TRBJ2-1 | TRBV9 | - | CASSVQGRTYNEQFF | TGTGCCAGCAGCGTGCAGGGCCGAACCTACAATGAGCAGTTCTTC
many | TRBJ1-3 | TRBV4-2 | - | CASSQGGGNTIYF | TGTGCCAGCAGCCAAGGGGGGGGAAACACCATATATTTT
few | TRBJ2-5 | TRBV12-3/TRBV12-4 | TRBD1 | CASSPWTGGKETQYF | TGTGCCAGCAGCCCTTGGACAGGGGGCAAAGAGACCCAGTACTTC
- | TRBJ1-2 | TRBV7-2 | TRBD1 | CARDVDRVYGYTF | TGTGCTAGAGACGTTGACAGGGTCTACGGCTACACCTTC